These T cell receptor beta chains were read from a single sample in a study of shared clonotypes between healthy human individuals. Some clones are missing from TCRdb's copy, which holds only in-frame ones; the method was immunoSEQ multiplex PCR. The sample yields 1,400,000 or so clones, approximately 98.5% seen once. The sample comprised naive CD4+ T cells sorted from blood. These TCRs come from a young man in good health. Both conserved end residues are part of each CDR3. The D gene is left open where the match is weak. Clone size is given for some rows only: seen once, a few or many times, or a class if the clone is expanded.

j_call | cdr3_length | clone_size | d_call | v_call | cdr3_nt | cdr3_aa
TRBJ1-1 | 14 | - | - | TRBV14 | TGTGCCAGCAGCCAAGTTCTGGGGAGGGCTGAAGCTTTCTTT | CASSQVLGRAEAFF
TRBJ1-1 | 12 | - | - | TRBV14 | TGTGCCAGCAGCCAGGAAAGCACTGAAGCTTTCTTT | CASSQESTEAFF
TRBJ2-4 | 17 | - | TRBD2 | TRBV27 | TGTGCCAGCAGTTTAATAGCGGGAGTCAACTTCAAAAACATTCAGTACTTC | CASSLIAGVNFKNIQYF
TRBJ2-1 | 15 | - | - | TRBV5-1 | TGCGCCAGCAGCTTGGCAGCGGAACCTTACAATGAGCAGTTCTTC | CASSLAAEPYNEQFF
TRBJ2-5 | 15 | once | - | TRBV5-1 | TGCGCCAGCAGCTTGGACAGGGCTGTCGAAGAGACCCAGTACTTC | CASSLDRAVEETQYF
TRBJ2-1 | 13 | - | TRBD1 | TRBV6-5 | TGTGCCAGCGGACTGACAGGGTGGAATGAGCAGTTCTTC | CASGLTGWNEQFF
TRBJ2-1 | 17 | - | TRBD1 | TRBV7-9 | TGTGCCAGCAGCTCTTATACGGGACAGTGGGTGTACAATGAGCAGTTCTTC | CASSSYTGQWVYNEQFF
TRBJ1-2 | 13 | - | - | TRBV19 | TGTGCCAGTATCGCCCCTATGGGACGGGGCTACACCTTC | CASIAPMGRGYTF
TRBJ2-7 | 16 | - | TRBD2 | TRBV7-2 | TGTGCCAGCAGCTCCCGACCAGCGGGAGAATCCTACGAGCAGTACTTC | CASSSRPAGESYEQYF
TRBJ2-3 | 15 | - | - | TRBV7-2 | TGTGCCAGCAGCGCATCGGGACCTACGGCAGATACGCAGTATTTT | CASSASGPTADTQYF
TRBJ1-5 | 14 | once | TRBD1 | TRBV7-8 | TGTGCCAGCAGCTTGACAGGGGAGTTGGAGCCCCAGCATTTT | CASSLTGELEPQHF
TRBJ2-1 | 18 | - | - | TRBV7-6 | TGTGCCAGCAGCTTGCAAGCGGGCCGTGTTTTCTCCTACAATGAGCAGTTCTTC | CASSLQAGRVFSYNEQFF
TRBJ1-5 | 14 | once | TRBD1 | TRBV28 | TGTGCCAGCAGGACAGGGGGATTGAATCAGCCCCAGCATTTT | CASRTGGLNQPQHF
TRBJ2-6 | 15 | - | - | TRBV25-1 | TGTGCCAGCAGTGATCTCCCAGGTGGGGCCAACGTCCTGACTTTC | CASSDLPGGANVLTF
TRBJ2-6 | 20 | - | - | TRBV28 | TGTGCCAGCAGTTTATACCGACCGACTATGGGAGGCTCTGGGGCCAACGTCCTGACTTTC | CASSLYRPTMGGSGANVLTF
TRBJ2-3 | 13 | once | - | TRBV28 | TGTGCCAGCAGCTCTGGGCCTAGGAATACGCAGTATTTT | CASSSGPRNTQYF
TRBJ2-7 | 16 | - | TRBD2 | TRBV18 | TGTGCCAGCTCACCAAATGGCGGGGGAAGCTCCTACGAGCAGTACTTC | CASSPNGGGSSYEQYF
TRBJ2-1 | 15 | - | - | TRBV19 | TGTGCCAGTACCTTTGGGACGGTTACCTACAATGAGCAGTTCTTC | CASTFGTVTYNEQFF
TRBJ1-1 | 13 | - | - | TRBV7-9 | TGTGCCAGCAGCTTACGAATGAACACTGAAGCTTTCTTT | CASSLRMNTEAFF
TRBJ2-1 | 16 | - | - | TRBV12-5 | TGTGCTAGTGGTTTAGGACCCTCAACTTACAACAATGAGCAGTTCTTC | CASGLGPSTYNNEQFF
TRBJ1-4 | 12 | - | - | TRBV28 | TGTGCCACCGGACAGCGTACGGAAAAACTGTTTTTT | CATGQRTEKLFF
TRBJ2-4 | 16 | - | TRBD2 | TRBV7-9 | TGTGCCAGCAGCTTACCCGGACTAGCGGGAGTTGACATTCAGTACTTC | CASSLPGLAGVDIQYF
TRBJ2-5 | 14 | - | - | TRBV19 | TGTGCCAGTAGTATAGTTCAGGGCTCGGAGACCCAGTACTTC | CASSIVQGSETQYF
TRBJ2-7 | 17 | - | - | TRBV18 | TGTGCCAGCTCACCACCAAACCATGGACAGATTTCGGGTGAGCAGTACTTC | CASSPPNHGQISGEQYF
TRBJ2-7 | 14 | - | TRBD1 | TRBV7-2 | TGTGCCAGCAGCCGGACAGGGTTGCCCTACGAGCAGTACTTC | CASSRTGLPYEQYF
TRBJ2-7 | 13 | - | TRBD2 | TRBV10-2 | TGCGCCAGCAGTGAGGGGACTAGCACCGAGCAGTACTTC | CASSEGTSTEQYF
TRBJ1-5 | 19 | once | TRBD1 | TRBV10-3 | TGTGCCATCAGTGAGTCGGGGGGTGACAGGGGTTATCTGGATCAGCCCCAGCATTTT | CAISESGGDRGYLDQPQHF
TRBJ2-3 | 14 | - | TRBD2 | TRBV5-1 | TGCGCCAGCAGCTTAGGCGGGAGAACAGATACGCAGTATTTT | CASSLGGRTDTQYF
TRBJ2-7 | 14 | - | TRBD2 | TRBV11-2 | TGTGCCAGCAGCCGTGGACTAGCTCTCTACGAGCAGTACTTC | CASSRGLALYEQYF
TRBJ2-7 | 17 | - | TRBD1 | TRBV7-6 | TGTGCCAGCAGCTTAGAAAGTTGGACAGGGCCCACCTACGAGCAGTACTTC | CASSLESWTGPTYEQYF
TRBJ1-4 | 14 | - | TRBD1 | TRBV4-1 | TGCGCCAGCAGCCGACAGGGTACTAATGAAAAACTGTTTTTT | CASSRQGTNEKLFF
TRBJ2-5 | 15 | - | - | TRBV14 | TGTGCCAGCAGCCAAAGAAGGGTCCCCCAAGAGACCCAGTACTTC | CASSQRRVPQETQYF
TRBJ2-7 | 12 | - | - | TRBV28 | TGTGCCAGCAGTTTGGTCCCACTCGAGCAGTACTTC | CASSLVPLEQYF
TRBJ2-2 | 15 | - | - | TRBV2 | TGTGCCAGCAGGGGGGCCACTATCTACACCGGGGAGCTGTTTTTT | CASRGATIYTGELFF
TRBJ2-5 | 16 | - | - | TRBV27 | TGTGCCAGCATAGAGTTCCAAGCAAAAAAGAAAGAGACCCAGTACTTC | CASIEFQAKKKETQYF
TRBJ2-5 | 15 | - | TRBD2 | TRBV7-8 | TGTGCCAGCAGCTTATGGCTAGCGGGGGGGGAGACCCAGTACTTC | CASSLWLAGGETQYF
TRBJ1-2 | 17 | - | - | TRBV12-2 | TGTGCAAGTCGCTTAGCGTCTAGACAGGGCCTATCCTATGGCTACACCTTC | CASRLASRQGLSYGYTF
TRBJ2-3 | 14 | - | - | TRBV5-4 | TGTGCCAGCAGCGGGGCCAAAGGCGCAGATACGCAGTATTTT | CASSGAKGADTQYF
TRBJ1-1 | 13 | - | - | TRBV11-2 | TGTGCCAGCAGCTTAATAAGGAACACTGAAGCTTTCTTT | CASSLIRNTEAFF
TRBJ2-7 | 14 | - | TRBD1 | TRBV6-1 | TGTGCCAGCAGCTTGGGACAGCTTCTCTACGAGCAGTACTTC | CASSLGQLLYEQYF
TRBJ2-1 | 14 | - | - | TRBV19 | TGTGCCAGTAGTATAAAATTGCGGGGCAATGAGCAGTTCTTC | CASSIKLRGNEQFF
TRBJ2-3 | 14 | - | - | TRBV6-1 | TGTGCCAGCGGTGATGGCTCCTCCTCAGATACGCAGTATTTT | CASGDGSSSDTQYF
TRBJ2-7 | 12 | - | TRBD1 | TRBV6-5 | TGTGCCAGCCAAAGACAGGGCTACGAGCAGTACTTC | CASQRQGYEQYF
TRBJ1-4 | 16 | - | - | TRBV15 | TGTGCCACCAGCAGAGATTTCGGGTTAACTAATGAAAAACTGTTTTTT | CATSRDFGLTNEKLFF
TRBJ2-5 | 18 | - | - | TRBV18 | TGTGCCAGCTCACCTGTATTAGGTTCGGTAGCGAGACAAGAGACCCAGTACTTC | CASSPVLGSVARQETQYF
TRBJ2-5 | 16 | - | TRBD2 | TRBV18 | TGTGCCAGCTCACCCGGGACTAGCGGGAGCCAAGAGACCCAGTACTTC | CASSPGTSGSQETQYF
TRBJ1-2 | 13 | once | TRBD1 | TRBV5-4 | TGTGCCAGCAGCAGGGACAGTAACTATGGCTACACCTTC | CASSRDSNYGYTF
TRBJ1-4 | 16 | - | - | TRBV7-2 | TGTGCCAGCAGCCGATACCCCGGGGCAGTCCAAGGAAAACTGTTTTTT | CASSRYPGAVQGKLFF
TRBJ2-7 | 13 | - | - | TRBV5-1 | TGCGCCAGCAGCTTGGAAAGGGGGTACGAGCAGTACTTC | CASSLERGYEQYF